The 24 T cell receptor beta chains listed next were all sequenced from one sample in a study of shared clonotypes between healthy human individuals. Sequencing was performed with immunoSEQ multiplex PCR; in TCRdb, only in-frame clones are kept and a portion is missing. This sample carries 2,500,000 or so clones, over 85% of them seen once, and the ten largest clones take roughly 0.36%. Sequencing was carried out using naive CD4+ T cells from PBMCs. Subset of the sample: CD45RA+ positively selected. These TCRs come from a man between 18 and 35 years old in good health. Some clones in this sample may be carry-over from other donors' samples.

This chain joins TRBV7-2 and TRBJ1-6, with D hard to call. Germline values: CDR1 SGHTA, CDR2 FQGNSA. V lost 0 bases and J 10 bases, leaving 13 bases between the germline ends. The CDR3 runs to 15 residues. The CDR3 sequence is CASSLAGALGSPLHF. CDR3 sequence (DNA): TGTGCCAGCAGCTTAGCCGGCGCCTTGGGGTCACCCCTCCACTTT.

Turning to this clone: Other DNA sequences from this sample encode an identical CDR3 as well. The J gene is TRBJ1-1, the V gene TRBV5-1; tentative D call: TRBD1 (5 bases). Deletions cut 0 bases from V and 0 bases from J, with 9 bases between. CDR3 length equals 15 residues. Germline CDR1 reads SGHRS; CDR2 reads YFSETQ. The CDR3 coding sequence is TGCGCCAGCAGCTTGGAAGCAGGGCTGAACACTGAAGCTTTCTTT. This gives the protein CASSLEAGLNTEAFF.

This chain uses TRBV7-8 with TRBJ1-4; 9 bases agree with TRBD1. V lost 3 bases and J lost 3; bases outside the gene matches: 8. The CDR3 contains 17 residues. CDR1 SGHVS and CDR2 FQNEAQ come from the germline V gene. CDR3 protein: CASSLYRGRGANEKLFF. The CDR3 DNA reads as TGTGCCAGCAGCTTGTACAGGGGGCGCGGGGCTAATGAAAAACTGTTTTTT.

The chain combines TRBV30 with TRBJ1-5; D remains unclear. Deletions cut 5 bases from V and 4 bases from J, with 6 bases between. The CDR3 sequence is 11 residues long. Germline V gene lookup returns CDR1 GTSNPN and CDR2 SVGIG (reference sequence). The CDR3 protein is CAWGRNQPQHF. In nucleotides, the CDR3 is TGTGCCTGGGGCCGTAATCAGCCCCAGCATTTT.

The chain couples TRBV11-2 to TRBJ2-4; 7 bases align to TRBD2. Germline-derived CDR1 and CDR2 are SGHAT and FQNNGV. The ends lost 4 bases at V and 0 bases at J; junction bases unmatched: 6. The CDR3 runs to 16 residues. As DNA, the CDR3 is TGTGCCAGCAGCTCATCTAGCGGACTAGCCAAAAACATTCAGTACTTC. Residues: CASSSSSGLAKNIQYF.

Comment on this clone: The same CDR3 is also encoded by other DNA sequences in this sample. The chain links TRBV5-1 to TRBJ2-7; D remains ambiguous. The germline V and J ends were trimmed by 2 bases and 3 bases, with 9 bases remaining between them. This CDR3 comprises 13 residues. The germline CDR1 and CDR2 sequences are SGHRS and YFSETQ. The CDR3 protein is CASSFGSGYEQYF. CDR3 sequence (DNA): TGCGCCAGCAGCTTCGGTTCAGGCTACGAGCAGTACTTC.

The rearrangement links TRBV30 to TRBJ2-3; 9 positions match TRBD2. The CDR3 has 15 amino acids. Trimming cost V 0 bases and J 2 bases; bases outside gene matches: 3. The V gene's germline CDR1 is GTSNPN and CDR2 SVGIG (reference sequence). In DNA form, the CDR3 reads TGTGCCTGGAGTGTACTAGCGGGCCCCACAGATACGCAGTATTTT. Protein product: CAWSVLAGPTDTQYF.

The rearrangement joins TRBV4-2 to TRBJ2-4; 9 bases fit TRBD1. The CDR3 loop spans 15 amino acids. Looked up from germline, CDR1 is LGHNA and CDR2 is YNFKEQ. V was pared by 5 bases and J by 8 bases, with 10 bases of the junction left unmatched. CDR3 bases: TGTGCCAGCAGCGGAGGAGGAAGACAGGGGGACATTCAGTACTTC. It yields the protein CASSGGGRQGDIQYF.

The chain joins TRBV30 to TRBJ2-7; the match to TRBD1 covers 8 bases. Trimming removed 5 bases from V and 6 bases from J; junction bases left unmatched: 9. Germline assignment: CDR1 GTSNPN and CDR2 SVGIG (reference sequence). This CDR3 is built from 13 residues. CDR3 sequence (DNA): TGTGCCTGGGTCCACAGGGGGTTAGCCGAGCAGTACTTC. It codes for CAWVHRGLAEQYF.

The chain links TRBV6-1 to TRBJ2-3; maybe TRBD1 (6 bases). Trimming shortened V by 4 bases and J by 0 bases, and 11 bases separated the two germline ends. Per germline, CDR1 MNHNS and CDR2 SASEGT. This CDR3 has 15 residues. The CDR3 sequence: CASSGRDISTDTQYF. DNA for the CDR3: TGTGCCAGCAGTGGTCGGGACATCAGCACAGATACGCAGTATTTT.

This rearrangement joins TRBV19 to TRBJ2-7; D not resolved. The CDR3 totals 14 residues. V gave up 4 bases and J gave up 2 bases, with 12 bases separating them. The germline CDR1 and CDR2 sequences are LNHDA and SQIVND (reference sequence). The CDR3 coding sequence is TGTGCCAGTAGTAGGTCGGCCAAGACCTACGAGCAGTACTTC. It yields the protein CASSRSAKTYEQYF.

For this clone: Other nucleotide sequences from this sample produce the same CDR3. The V gene is TRBV27, the J gene TRBJ2-3; D is undetermined. The germline V gene has CDR1 MNHEY and CDR2 SMNVEV (reference sequence). The CDR3 has 12 amino acids. V was trimmed by 3 bases and J by 3 bases, leaving 4 bases between them. The CDR3: CASSLGTDTQYF. CDR3 DNA sequence: TGTGCCAGCAGTTTGGGTACAGATACGCAGTATTTT.

The rearrangement links TRBV6-5 to TRBJ2-7; D tentatively fits TRBD1 or TRBD2 (5 bases each). CDR3 length: 15 amino acids. Trimming cost V 2 bases and J 1 base, with 12 bases left between them. Germline V gene data show CDR1 as MNHEY and CDR2 as SVGAGI. This CDR3 is CASSYGDQRSYEQYF. In DNA, the CDR3 is TGTGCCAGCAGTTACGGGGACCAGAGGTCCTACGAGCAGTACTTC.

The chain links TRBV28 to TRBJ2-2; D ambiguous. Trimming took off 2 bases at V and 3 bases at J, with 31 bases between the two ends. Germline-derived CDR1 and CDR2 are MDHEN and SYDVKM. The CDR3 is made up of 22 amino acids. In DNA form, the CDR3 reads TGTGCCAGCAGTTTAGGAAGGGTTTACACCCTTAGGCCCCCTGTGGACACCGGGGAGCTGTTTTTT. Protein sequence: CASSLGRVYTLRPPVDTGELFF.

V is TRBV2 and J is TRBJ2-3; possibly TRBD2 for D (5 bases). The CDR3 sequence is 11 residues long. Trimming removed 5 bases from V and 10 bases from J, with 10 bases in between. CDR1 and CDR2 from the germline V gene are SNHLY and FYNNEI. The CDR3 region is CASSLARAQYF. The CDR3 DNA follows: TGTGCCAGCAGTTTAGCGAGGGCGCAGTATTTT.

This rearrangement joins TRBV5-1 to TRBJ2-1; D might be TRBD2 (5 bases). Germline CDR1 SGHRS, CDR2 YFSETQ. V was cut by 0 bases and J by 9 bases, with 10 bases left in between. This CDR3 region has 13 residues. The CDR3 nucleotides read TGCGCCAGCAGCTTGGAGGTAGAGGGTGAGCAGTTCTTC. It codes for CASSLEVEGEQFF. Full variable domain (outside the CDR3, taken from reference TRBV5-1 and TRBJ2-1): KAGVTQTPRYLIKTRGQQVTLSCSPISGHRSVSWYQQTPGQGLQFLFEYFSETQRNKGNFPGRFSGRQFSNSRSEMNVSTLELGDSALYLCASSLEVEGEQFFGPGTRLTVL.

The sample holds a few counts of this clone. The rearrangement uses TRBV7-3 and TRBJ1-1, with D unclear. With 2 bases removed from V and 2 bases from J, the gap between germline ends came to 6 bases. The CDR3 has 13 amino acids. CDR1 is SGHTA and CDR2 is FQGTGA in the germline V gene. The CDR3 is CASSLFFNTEAFF. CDR3 sequence (DNA): TGTGCCAGCAGCTTATTCTTTAACACTGAAGCTTTCTTT.

The genes are TRBV11-3 and TRBJ2-1; 7 positions match TRBD1. The junction had 5 bases not matched to a gene; V was cut back by 5 bases and J by 4 bases. The CDR3 sequence is 14 residues long. CDR1 is SGHNT and CDR2 is YENEEA in the germline V gene. The CDR3 reads CASSTGTAYNEQFF. The DNA for the CDR3 is TGTGCCAGCAGCACCGGGACAGCTTACAATGAGCAGTTCTTC.

V and J are TRBV7-9 and TRBJ1-1; 11 nucleotides align to TRBD1. Germline V CDR1 and CDR2: SEHNR, FQNEAQ (reference sequence). V was clipped by 1 base and J by 7 bases; unmatched bases: 8. The CDR3 spans 16 residues. In nucleotides, the CDR3 is TGTGCCAGCAGCTTAGGTCCCGGGACAGGGGGAAGTGAAGCTTTCTTT. This translates into CASSLGPGTGGSEAFF.

The rearrangement uses TRBV4-2 and TRBJ2-1, with 7 positions matching TRBD2. The CDR3 covers 19 residues. From germline, CDR1 is LGHNA and CDR2 YNFKEQ. V trimming: 3 bases; J trimming: 9 bases; junction bases outside the gene matches: 23. The CDR3 DNA follows: TGTGCCAGCAGCCAGTATGTGGATGCGGGGGACTACTCAGGTGGTGAGCAGTTCTTC. This encodes CASSQYVDAGDYSGGEQFF.

The chain recombines TRBV10-2 with TRBJ2-3; D may be TRBD1 (5 bases). Between the trimmed V and J ends, which lost 8 bases and 0 bases, there was a span of 9 bases. The CDR3 totals 13 residues. Germline-derived CDR1 and CDR2 are WSHSY and SAAADI. The CDR3 DNA is TGCGCCAGCCAGACAGAAAGCACAGATACGCAGTATTTT. Translated: CASQTESTDTQYF.

J is TRBJ2-1 and V is TRBV14; possibly TRBD1 for D (5 bases). Trimming pared 0 bases from V and 3 bases from J, leaving 12 bases between. This CDR3 is 16 amino acids long. Germline V gene lookup returns CDR1 SGHDN and CDR2 FVKESK. CDR3 protein: CASSQDDSAGYNEQFF. Here the CDR3 DNA reads TGTGCCAGCAGCCAAGATGACAGCGCTGGCTACAATGAGCAGTTCTTC.

This chain connects TRBV18 to TRBJ1-4; 9 bases fit TRBD1. The CDR3 has 14 residues. Unmatched junction bases numbered 4, after V lost 6 bases and J lost 5 bases. Germline assignment: CDR1 KGHSH and CDR2 LQKENI. In DNA, the CDR3 is TGTGCCAGCTCGCGACAGGGGGGGAATGAAAAACTGTTTTTT. It codes for CASSRQGGNEKLFF. Drawing the rest from reference TRBV18 and TRBJ1-4, the complete variable domain is NAGVMQNPRHLVRRRGQEARLRCSPMKGHSHVYWYRQLPEEGLKFMVYLQKENIIDESGMPKERFSAEFPKEGPSILRIQQVVRGDSAAYFCASSRQGGNEKLFFGSGTQLSVL.

The gene calls are TRBV2 and TRBJ1-1, with 9 bases aligning to TRBD1. This CDR3 contains 15 residues. CDR1 is SNHLY, CDR2 FYNNEI, per germline. The trim removed 6 bases at V and 3 bases at J, leaving 8 bases unmatched. The CDR3 DNA reads as TGTGCCAGCAGGGCGGAAGGGACAGGGTACACTGAAGCTTTCTTT. Amino acid sequence: CASRAEGTGYTEAFF.